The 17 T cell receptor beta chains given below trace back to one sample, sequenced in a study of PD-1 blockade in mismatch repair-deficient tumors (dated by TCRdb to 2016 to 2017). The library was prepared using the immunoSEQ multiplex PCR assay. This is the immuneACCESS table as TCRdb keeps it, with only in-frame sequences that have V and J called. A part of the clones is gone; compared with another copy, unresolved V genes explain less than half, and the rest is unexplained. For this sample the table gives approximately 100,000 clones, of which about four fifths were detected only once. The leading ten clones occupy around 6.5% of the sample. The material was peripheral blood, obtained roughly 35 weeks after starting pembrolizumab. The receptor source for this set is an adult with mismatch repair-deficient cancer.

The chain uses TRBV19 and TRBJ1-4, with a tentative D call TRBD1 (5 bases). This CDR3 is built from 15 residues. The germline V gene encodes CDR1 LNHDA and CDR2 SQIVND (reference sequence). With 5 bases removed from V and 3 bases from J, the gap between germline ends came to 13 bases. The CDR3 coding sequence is TGTGCCAGTAGTGCCCGACAGATATCTAATGAAAAACTGTTTTTT. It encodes CASSARQISNEKLFF.

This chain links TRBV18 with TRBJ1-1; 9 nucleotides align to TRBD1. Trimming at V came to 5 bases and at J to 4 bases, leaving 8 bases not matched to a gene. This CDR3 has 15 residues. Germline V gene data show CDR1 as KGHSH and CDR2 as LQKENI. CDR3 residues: CASSAGTGFGTEAFF. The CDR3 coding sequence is TGTGCCAGCTCAGCCGGGACAGGGTTCGGCACTGAAGCTTTCTTT.

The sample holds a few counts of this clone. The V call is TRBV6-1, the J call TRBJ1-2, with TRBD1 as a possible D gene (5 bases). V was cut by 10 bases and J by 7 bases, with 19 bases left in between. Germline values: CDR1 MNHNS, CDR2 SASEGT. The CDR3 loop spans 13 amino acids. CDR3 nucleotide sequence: TGTGCCACCTTAGACAGAGGGAGCCGTGGCTACACCTTC. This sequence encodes CATLDRGSRGYTF.

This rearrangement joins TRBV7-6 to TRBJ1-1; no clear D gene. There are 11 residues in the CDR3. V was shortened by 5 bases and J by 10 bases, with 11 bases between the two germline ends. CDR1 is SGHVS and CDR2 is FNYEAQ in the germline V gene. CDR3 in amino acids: CASSLGSAAFF. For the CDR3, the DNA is TGTGCCAGCAGCCTAGGGTCGGCAGCTTTCTTT.

CDR3 in DNA: TGTGCCAGCGGACCGGGACAGGGCCTCCAGAAGGGCTACACCTTC. Residues: CASGPGQGLQKGYTF. The chain couples TRBV7-9 to TRBJ1-2; 9 bases are a match to TRBD1. This CDR3 region has 15 residues. Germline assignment: CDR1 SEHNR and CDR2 FQNEAQ (reference sequence). Germline trimming cut 8 bases from V and 8 bases from J; bases unmatched to any gene: 15. The full variable domain, completed using reference TRBV7-9 and TRBJ1-2, is DTGVSQNPRHKITKRGQNVTFRCDPISEHNRLYWYRQTLGQGPEFLTYFQNEAQLEKSRLLSDRFSAERPKGSFSTLEIQRTEQGDSAMYLCASGPGQGLQKGYTFGSGTRLTVV.

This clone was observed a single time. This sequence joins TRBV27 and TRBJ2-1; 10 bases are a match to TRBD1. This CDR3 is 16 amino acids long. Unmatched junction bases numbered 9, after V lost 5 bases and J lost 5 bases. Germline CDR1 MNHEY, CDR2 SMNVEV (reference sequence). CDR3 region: CASSQITGQGNNEQFF. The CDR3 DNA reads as TGTGCCAGCAGTCAGATAACGGGACAGGGGAACAATGAGCAGTTCTTC.

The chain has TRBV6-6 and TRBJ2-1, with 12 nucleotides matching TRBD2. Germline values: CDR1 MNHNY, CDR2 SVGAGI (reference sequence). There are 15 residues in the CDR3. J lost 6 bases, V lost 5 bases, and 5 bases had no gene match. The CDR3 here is CASSPTSGRLNEQFF. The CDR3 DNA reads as TGTGCCAGCAGTCCGACTAGCGGGAGACTCAATGAGCAGTTCTTC.

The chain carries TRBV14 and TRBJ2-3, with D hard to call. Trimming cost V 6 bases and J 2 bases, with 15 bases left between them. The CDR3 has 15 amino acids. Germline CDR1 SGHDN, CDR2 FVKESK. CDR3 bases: TGTGCCAGCAGGGGCTTCTCGTCGTCCACAGATACGCAGTATTTT. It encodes CASRGFSSSTDTQYF.

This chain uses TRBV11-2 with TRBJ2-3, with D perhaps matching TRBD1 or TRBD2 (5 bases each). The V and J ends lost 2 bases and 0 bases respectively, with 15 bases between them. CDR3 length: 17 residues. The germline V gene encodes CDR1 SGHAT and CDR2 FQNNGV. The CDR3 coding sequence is TGTGCCAGCAGCTTAAGAGGGGCGGTCGCTAGCACAGATACGCAGTATTTT. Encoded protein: CASSLRGAVASTDTQYF.

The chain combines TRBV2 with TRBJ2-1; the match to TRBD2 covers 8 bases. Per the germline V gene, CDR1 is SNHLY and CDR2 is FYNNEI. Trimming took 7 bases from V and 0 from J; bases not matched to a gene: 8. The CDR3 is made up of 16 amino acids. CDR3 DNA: TGTGCCAGCAATGGGTTAAGCGGGAGCTCCTACAATGAGCAGTTCTTC. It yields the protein CASNGLSGSSYNEQFF.

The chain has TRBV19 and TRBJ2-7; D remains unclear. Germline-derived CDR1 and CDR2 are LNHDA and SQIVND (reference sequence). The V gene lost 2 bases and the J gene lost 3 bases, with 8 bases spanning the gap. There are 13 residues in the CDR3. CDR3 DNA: TGTGCCAGTAGTATAAATAAAATCTACGAGCAGTACTTC. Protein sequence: CASSINKIYEQYF.

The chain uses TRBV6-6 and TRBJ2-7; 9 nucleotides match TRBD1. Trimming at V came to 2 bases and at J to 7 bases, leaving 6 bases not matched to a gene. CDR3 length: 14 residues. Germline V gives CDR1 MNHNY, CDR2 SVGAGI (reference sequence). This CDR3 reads CASSYDRGYWEQYF. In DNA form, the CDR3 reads TGTGCCAGCAGTTACGACAGGGGGTATTGGGAGCAGTACTTC.

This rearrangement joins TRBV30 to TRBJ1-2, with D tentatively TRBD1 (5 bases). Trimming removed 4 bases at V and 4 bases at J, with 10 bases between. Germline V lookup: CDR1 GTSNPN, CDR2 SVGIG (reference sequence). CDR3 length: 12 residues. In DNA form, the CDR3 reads TGTGCCTGGAAGGGACCATTCTATGGCTACACCTTC. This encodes CAWKGPFYGYTF.

CDR3 region: CASSFTCSERQSSSYEQYF. The CDR3 DNA reads as TGTGCCAGCAGCTTTACTTGCTCTGAGAGACAGTCCAGCTCCTACGAGCAGTACTTC. The rearrangement uses TRBV11-3 and TRBJ2-7, with a possible D match to TRBD1 (5 bases). The germline V and J ends were trimmed by 3 bases and 0 bases, with 24 bases remaining between them. The CDR3 is made up of 19 amino acids. CDR1 is SGHNT and CDR2 is YENEEA in the germline V gene.

The CDR3 is CASSLGTGVGNTEAFF. CDR3 nucleotides: TGCGCCAGCAGCCTAGGGACAGGGGTGGGGAACACTGAAGCTTTCTTT. This chain joins TRBV5-1 and TRBJ1-1, with TRBD1 matching over 10 bases. Germline V gives CDR1 SGHRS, CDR2 YFSETQ. Trimming removed 4 bases from V and 1 base from J; junction bases left unmatched: 7. CDR3 length: 16 amino acids.

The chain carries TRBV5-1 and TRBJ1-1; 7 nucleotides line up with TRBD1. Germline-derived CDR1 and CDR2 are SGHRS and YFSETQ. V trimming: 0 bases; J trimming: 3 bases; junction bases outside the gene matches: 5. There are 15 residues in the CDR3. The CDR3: CASSLVQGRDTEAFF. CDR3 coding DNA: TGCGCCAGCAGCTTGGTACAGGGGAGGGACACTGAAGCTTTCTTT.

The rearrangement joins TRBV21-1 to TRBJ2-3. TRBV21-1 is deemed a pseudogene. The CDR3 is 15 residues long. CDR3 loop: CASSSEHTSTDTQYF. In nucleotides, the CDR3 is TGTGCCAGCAGCTCAGAGCACACAAGCACAGATACGCAGTATTTT.